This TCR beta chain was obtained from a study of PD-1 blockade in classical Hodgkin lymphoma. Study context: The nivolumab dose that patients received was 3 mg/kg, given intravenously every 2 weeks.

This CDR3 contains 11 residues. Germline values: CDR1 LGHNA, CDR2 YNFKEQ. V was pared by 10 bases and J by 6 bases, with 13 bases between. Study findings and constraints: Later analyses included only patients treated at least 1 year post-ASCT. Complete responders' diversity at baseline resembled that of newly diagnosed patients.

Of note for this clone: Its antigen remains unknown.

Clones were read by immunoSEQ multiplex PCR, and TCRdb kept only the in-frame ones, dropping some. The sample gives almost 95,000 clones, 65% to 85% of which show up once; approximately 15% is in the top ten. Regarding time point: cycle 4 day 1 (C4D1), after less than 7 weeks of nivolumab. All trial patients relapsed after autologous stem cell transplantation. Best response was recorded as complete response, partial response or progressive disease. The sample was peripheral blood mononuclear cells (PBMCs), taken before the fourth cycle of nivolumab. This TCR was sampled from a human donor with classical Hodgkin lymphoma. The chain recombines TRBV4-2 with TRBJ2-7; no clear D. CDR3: CATPLTCEQYF. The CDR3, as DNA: TGTGCCACCCCCCTTACTTGCGAGCAGTACTTC.